These 12 T cell receptor beta chains were sequenced from one sample in a study of Graves' ophthalmopathy and Graves' hyperthyroidism. Beta-chain TCR CDR3 regions were amplified from RNA transcripts. After a first-round RT-PCR with HTBI primers, a second-round multiplex PCR was run. MiXCR was run by TCRdb on the multiplex PCR reads, yielding one entry per CDR3 protein. The table records almost 400,000 distinct CDR3 sequences, about 16% of them present only once. Sequenced: peripheral blood. The receptors originated from a woman younger than 30 with Graves' ophthalmopathy.

This clonotype was observed at least ten times. The V gene is TRBV14, the J gene TRBJ1-2; D is undetermined. There are 15 residues in the CDR3. Trimming removed 1 base at V and 3 bases at J, with 12 bases between. Per germline, CDR1 SGHDN and CDR2 FVKESK. The CDR3 loop is CASSQGMGRDYGYTF. The CDR3 nucleotides are TGTGCCAGCAGCCAAGGGATGGGAAGGGACTATGGCTACACCTTC. Based on the CDR3 plus reference TRBV14 and TRBJ1-2, the full variable domain is EAGVTQFPSHSVIEKGQTVTLRCDPISGHDNLYWYRRVMGKEIKFLLHFVKESKQDESGMPNNRFLAERTGGTYSTLKVQPAELEDSGVYFCASSQGMGRDYGYTFGSGTRLTVV.

Many counts were recorded for this clonotype. V usage is TRBV2 and J usage is TRBJ2-7; D uncertain. V shed 2 bases and J shed 2 bases, with 7 bases lying between them. The CDR3 covers 13 residues. The germline V gene encodes CDR1 SNHLY and CDR2 FYNNEI. CDR3 nucleotides: TGTGCCAGCAGTGAAAAGCCCCCCTACGAGCAGTACTTC. Its translation: CASSEKPPYEQYF.

This clonotype was recorded many times. V is TRBV6-5 and J is TRBJ1-5, with D possibly matching TRBD1 (6 bases). V was shortened by 11 bases and J by 7 bases, with 18 bases between the two germline ends. Germline CDR1 MNHEY, CDR2 SVGAGI. CDR3 size: 13 residues. The CDR3 reads CAPLGGSVQPQHF. The CDR3 nucleotides are TGTGCCCCCTTAGGGGGTTCCGTACAGCCCCAGCATTTT.

The table lists this clonotype with many counts. V usage is TRBV6-2 or TRBV6-3 and J usage is TRBJ1-5; 9 bases are shared with TRBD1. The CDR3 runs 17 residues. V was pared by 2 bases and J by 2 bases, with 7 bases of the junction left unmatched. In germline, CDR1 is MNHEY, CDR2 SVGEGT. The CDR3 spells CASSYGWRQGGNQPQHF. Written as DNA, the CDR3 is TGTGCCAGCAGTTACGGTTGGCGACAGGGGGGCAATCAGCCCCAGCATTTT.

This clonotype was detected many times. The chain recombines TRBV7-2 with TRBJ2-7; the D gene is possibly TRBD2 (6 bases). Germline CDR1 reads SGHTA; CDR2 reads FQGNSA. Trimming cost V 2 bases and J 1 base, with 15 bases left between them. The CDR3 sequence is 16 residues long. DNA for the CDR3: TGTGCCAGCAGCTTAAGGCGGGCAGGAGGGTCCTACGAGCAGTACTTC. Translated: CASSLRRAGGSYEQYF. Supplemented by reference TRBV7-2 and TRBJ2-7, the full variable domain reads GAGVSQSPSNKVTEKGKDVELRCDPISGHTALYWYRQSLGQGLEFLIYFQGNSAPDKSGLPSDRFSAERTGGSVSTLTIQRTQQEDSAVYLCASSLRRAGGSYEQYFGPGTRLTVT.

The J gene is TRBJ1-5, the V gene TRBV19; D unclear. The germline V gene encodes CDR1 LNHDA and CDR2 SQIVND (reference sequence). This CDR3 comprises 15 residues. Trimming pared 3 bases from V and 3 bases from J, leaving 12 bases between. CDR3 sequence reads: CASSIILRYNQPQHF. The CDR3 bases are TGTGCCAGTAGTATCATCCTGAGATACAATCAGCCCCAGCATTTT.

This clonotype was counted ten times or more. The chain combines TRBV27 with TRBJ2-1; D ambiguous. The CDR3 runs 14 residues. The germline V and J ends were trimmed by 3 bases and 2 bases, with 8 bases remaining between them. Germline CDR1 is MNHEY and CDR2 is SMNVEV (reference sequence). The CDR3 DNA follows: TGTGCCAGCAGTTTGGGTTCTCCCTACAATGAGCAGTTCTTC. Protein: CASSLGSPYNEQFF.

This clonotype was observed many times. The V gene is TRBV2, the J gene TRBJ1-1; tentative D call: TRBD1 (5 bases). The germline V gene has CDR1 SNHLY and CDR2 FYNNEI. Trimming pared 7 bases from V and 1 base from J, leaving 10 bases between. The CDR3 is made up of 13 amino acids. Here the CDR3 reads CASTRQPNTEAFF. CDR3 coding DNA: TGTGCCAGCACGCGACAGCCGAACACTGAAGCTTTCTTT.

In its sample, this clonotype was seen once. V is TRBV27 and J is TRBJ2-2; D not certain. Germline loops: CDR1 MNHEY, CDR2 SMNVEV (reference sequence). The CDR3 spans 15 residues. V lost 2 bases, J lost 6 bases, and 13 bases lay in between. The CDR3 region is CASSLGWPAAGELFF. The CDR3 DNA is TGTGCCAGCAGTTTAGGTTGGCCTGCCGCCGGGGAGCTGTTTTTT.

This clonotype has at least ten counts. The genes are TRBV6-5 and TRBJ1-1, with D unresolved. Per the germline V gene, CDR1 is MNHEY and CDR2 is SVGAGI. V was shortened by 2 bases and J by 1 base, with 8 bases between the two germline ends. This CDR3 region has 14 residues. CDR3: CASSYVGPNTEAFF. CDR3 DNA: TGTGCCAGCAGTTACGTAGGGCCGAACACTGAAGCTTTCTTT.

This clonotype came up many times. The V gene is TRBV18, the J gene TRBJ1-2; D is unclear. Trimming shortened V by 0 bases and J by 5 bases, and 10 bases separated the two germline ends. CDR1 KGHSH and CDR2 LQKENI come from the germline V gene. This CDR3 comprises 14 residues. The CDR3, as DNA: TGTGCCAGCTCACCACCCCGGGAATGGTATGGCTACACCTTC. It specifies CASSPPREWYGYTF.

The chain is built from TRBV27 and TRBJ2-5, with 8 bases fitting TRBD2. This CDR3 spans 16 amino acids. Losses at the gene ends were 3 bases for V and 1 base for J; bases not matched to a gene: 7. CDR1 MNHEY and CDR2 SMNVEV come from the germline V gene (reference sequence). CDR3 residues: CASSLSIAGTQETQYF. CDR3 DNA: TGTGCCAGCAGTTTGTCGATAGCGGGGACCCAAGAGACCCAGTACTTC.